This T cell receptor beta chain emerged from a study of neoadjuvant anti-PD-1 for oral cavity cancer. Whole-study results and caveats: TCR analyses covered only a few patients per response group.

The germline V gene encodes CDR1 ENHRY and CDR2 SYGVKD. J was trimmed by 12 bases and V by 2 bases; bases with no gene match: 10. The CDR3 is 14 amino acids. Clones were read by immunoSEQ multiplex PCR, and TCRdb kept only the in-frame ones, dropping some. The sample has 11,000 to 15,000 clones; about 70% are singletons. With respect to this clone: Antigen unknown.

The V gene is TRBV10-3, the J gene TRBJ2-4; 7 bases map to TRBD2. This clonotype was obtained from a person aged 35-80 years with oral cavity squamous cell carcinoma. The material was PBMCs, obtained before nivolumab (anti-PD-1) treatment. CDR3 DNA sequence: TGTGCCATCAGTGAGGCCTCTAGCGGAGGAACTCAGTACTTC. Translation gives CAISEASSGGTQYF.